The present TCR beta chain was sequenced within a study of tumor-infiltrating lymphocytes in primary liver carcinoma. Using a constant-region primer together with ProtoScript II reverse transcriptase, TCR beta cDNA was made from 500 ng of total RNA. The TCR beta library was amplified through three nested multiplex PCR rounds in a modified ARM-PCR procedure. With TRBV1-TRBV30 forward primers and a C-beta reverse primer, the first two PCR rounds were run for approximately 9 cycles each. TCRdb fed the multiplex PCR reads into MiXCR, producing one record per CDR3 protein. The sample lists 100,000 or so distinct CDR3 sequences, approximately 71% occurring once. This clonotype was detected a few times. Germline CDR1 and CDR2: MDHEN and SYDVKM. This CDR3 is built from 17 residues. V shed 7 bases and J shed 0 bases, with 16 bases lying between them. RNA and DNA were co-extracted from around 20-30 mg of unsorted bulk tissue.

The rearrangement links TRBV28 to TRBJ2-6; tentatively, D is TRBD1 (5 bases). This TCR was recovered from a woman aged 55-69 years with primary liver carcinoma and hepatitis B virus infection. Sequencing input: liver tumor tissue from sampling region 5. Subset denoted: tumor region T5, tumor centre. CDR3 nucleotide sequence: TGTGCCAGCACTAAAAGGGGCATGGCCTCTGGGGCCAACGTCCTGACTTTC. It codes for CASTKRGMASGANVLTF.